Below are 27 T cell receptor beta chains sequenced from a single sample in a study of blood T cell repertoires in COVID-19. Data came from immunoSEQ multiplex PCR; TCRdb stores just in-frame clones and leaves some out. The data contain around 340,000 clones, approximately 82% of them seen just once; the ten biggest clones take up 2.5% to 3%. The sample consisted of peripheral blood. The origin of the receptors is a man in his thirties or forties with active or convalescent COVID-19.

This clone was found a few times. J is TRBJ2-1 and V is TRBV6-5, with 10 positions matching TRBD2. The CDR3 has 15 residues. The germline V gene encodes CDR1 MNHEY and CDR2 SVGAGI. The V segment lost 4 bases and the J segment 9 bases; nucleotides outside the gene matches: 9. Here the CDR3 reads CASSWQREGLGEQFF. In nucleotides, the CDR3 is TGTGCCAGCAGTTGGCAGCGGGAGGGCCTTGGTGAGCAGTTCTTC.

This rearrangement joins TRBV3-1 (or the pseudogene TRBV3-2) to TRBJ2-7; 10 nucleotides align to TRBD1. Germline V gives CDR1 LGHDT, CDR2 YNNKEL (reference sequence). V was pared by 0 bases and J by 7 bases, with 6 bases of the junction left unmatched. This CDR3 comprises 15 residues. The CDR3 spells CASSQEGQGFGEQYF. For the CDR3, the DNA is TGTGCCAGCAGCCAAGAGGGACAGGGGTTTGGTGAGCAGTACTTC.

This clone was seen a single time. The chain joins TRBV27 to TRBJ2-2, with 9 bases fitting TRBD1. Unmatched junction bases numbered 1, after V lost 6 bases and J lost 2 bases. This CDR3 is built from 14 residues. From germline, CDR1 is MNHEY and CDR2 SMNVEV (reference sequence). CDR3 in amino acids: CASRGQGNTGELFF. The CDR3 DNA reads TGTGCCAGCAGGGGACAGGGTAACACCGGGGAGCTGTTTTTT.

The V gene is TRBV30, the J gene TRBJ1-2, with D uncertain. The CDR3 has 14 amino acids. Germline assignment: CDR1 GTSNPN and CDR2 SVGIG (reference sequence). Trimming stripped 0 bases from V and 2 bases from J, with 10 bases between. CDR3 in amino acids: CAWSVLGENYGYTF. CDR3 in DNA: TGTGCCTGGAGTGTACTCGGGGAGAACTATGGCTACACCTTC.

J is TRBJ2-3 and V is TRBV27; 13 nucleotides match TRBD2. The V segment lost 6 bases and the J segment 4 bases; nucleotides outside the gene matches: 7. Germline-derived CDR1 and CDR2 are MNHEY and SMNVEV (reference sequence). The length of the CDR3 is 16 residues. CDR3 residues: CASRTSGRAGADTQYF. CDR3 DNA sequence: TGTGCCAGCAGAACTAGCGGGAGGGCCGGGGCAGATACGCAGTATTTT.

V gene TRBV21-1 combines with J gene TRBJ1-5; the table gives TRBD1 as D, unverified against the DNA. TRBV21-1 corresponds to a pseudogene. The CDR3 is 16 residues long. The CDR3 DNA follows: TGTGCCAGCAGCAGAGAAAGACAGGTCTCTTATCAGCCCCAGCATTTT. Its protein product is CASSRERQVSYQPQHF.

The CDR3 sequence is CASSLQGLAGLSLTDTQYF. The CDR3 DNA sequence: TGTGCCAGCAGCCTACAAGGACTAGCGGGCCTATCCCTCACAGATACGCAGTATTTT. This chain connects TRBV7-9 to TRBJ2-3, with 11 bases matching TRBD2. The length of the CDR3 is 19 residues. V was clipped by 5 bases and J by 2 bases; unmatched bases: 15. Germline CDR1 SEHNR, CDR2 FQNEAQ (reference sequence). The complete variable domain, with remaining parts taken from reference TRBV7-9 and TRBJ2-3, reads DTGVSQNPRHKITKRGQNVTFRCDPISEHNRLYWYRQTLGQGPEFLTYFQNEAQLEKSRLLSDRFSAERPKGSFSTLEIQRTEQGDSAMYLCASSLQGLAGLSLTDTQYFGPGTRLTVL.

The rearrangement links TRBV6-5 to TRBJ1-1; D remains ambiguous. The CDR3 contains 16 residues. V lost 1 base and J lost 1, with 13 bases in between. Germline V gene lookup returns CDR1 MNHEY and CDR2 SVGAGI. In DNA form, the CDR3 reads TGTGCCAGCAGTTACTTTACCCTATTCGGGAACACTGAAGCTTTCTTT. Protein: CASSYFTLFGNTEAFF.

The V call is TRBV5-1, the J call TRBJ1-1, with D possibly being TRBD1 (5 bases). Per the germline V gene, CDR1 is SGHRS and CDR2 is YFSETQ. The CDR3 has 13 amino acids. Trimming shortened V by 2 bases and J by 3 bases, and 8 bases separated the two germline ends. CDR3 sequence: CASSLRGDTEAFF. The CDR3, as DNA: TGCGCCAGCAGCTTACGGGGGGACACTGAAGCTTTCTTT.

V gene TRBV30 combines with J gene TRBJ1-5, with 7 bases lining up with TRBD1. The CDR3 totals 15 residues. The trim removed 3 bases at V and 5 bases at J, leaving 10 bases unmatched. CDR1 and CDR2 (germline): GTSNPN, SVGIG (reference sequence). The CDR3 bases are TGTGCCTGGAGACGTATTACAGGGGTTTATCAGCCCCAGCATTTT. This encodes CAWRRITGVYQPQHF.

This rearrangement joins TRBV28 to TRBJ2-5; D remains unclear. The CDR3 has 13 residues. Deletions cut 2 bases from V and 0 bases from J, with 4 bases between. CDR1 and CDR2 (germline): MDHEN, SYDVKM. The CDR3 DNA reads TGTGCCAGCAGTTTACTACACCAAGAGACCCAGTACTTC. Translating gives CASSLLHQETQYF.

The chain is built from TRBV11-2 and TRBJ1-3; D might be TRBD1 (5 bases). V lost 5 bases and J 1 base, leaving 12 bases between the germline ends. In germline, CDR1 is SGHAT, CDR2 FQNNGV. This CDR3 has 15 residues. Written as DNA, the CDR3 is TGTGCCAGCAGCCCCCTTAGGGGTTCTGGAAACACCATATATTTT. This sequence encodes CASSPLRGSGNTIYF.

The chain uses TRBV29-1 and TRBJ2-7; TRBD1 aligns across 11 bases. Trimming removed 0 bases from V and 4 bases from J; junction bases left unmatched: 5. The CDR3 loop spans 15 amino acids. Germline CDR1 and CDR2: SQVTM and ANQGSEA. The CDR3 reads CSVEDGQGAFYEQYF. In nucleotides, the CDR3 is TGCAGCGTTGAAGATGGACAGGGGGCTTTTTACGAGCAGTACTTC.

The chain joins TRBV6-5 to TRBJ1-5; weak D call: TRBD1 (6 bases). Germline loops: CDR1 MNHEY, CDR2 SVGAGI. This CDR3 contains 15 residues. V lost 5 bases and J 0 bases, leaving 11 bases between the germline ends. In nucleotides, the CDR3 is TGTGCCAGCAGTCTCTGGACAGATAGCAATCAGCCCCAGCATTTT. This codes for CASSLWTDSNQPQHF.

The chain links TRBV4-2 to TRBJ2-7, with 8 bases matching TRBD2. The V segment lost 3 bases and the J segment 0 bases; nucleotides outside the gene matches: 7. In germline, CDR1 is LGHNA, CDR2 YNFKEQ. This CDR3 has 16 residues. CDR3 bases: TGTGCCAGCAGCCACTATTTAGCGGGAAACTCCTACGAGCAGTACTTC. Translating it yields CASSHYLAGNSYEQYF.

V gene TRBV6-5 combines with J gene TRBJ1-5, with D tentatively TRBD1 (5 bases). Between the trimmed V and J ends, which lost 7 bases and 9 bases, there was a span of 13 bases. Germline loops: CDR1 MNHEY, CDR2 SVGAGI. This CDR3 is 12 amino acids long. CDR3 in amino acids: CASTGIASPQHF. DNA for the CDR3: TGTGCCAGCACAGGGATCGCCTCGCCCCAGCATTTT.

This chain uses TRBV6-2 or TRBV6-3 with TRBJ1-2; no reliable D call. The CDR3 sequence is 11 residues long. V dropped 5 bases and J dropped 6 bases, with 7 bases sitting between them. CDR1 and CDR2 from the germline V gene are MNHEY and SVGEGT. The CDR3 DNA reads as TGTGCCAGCAGTCCCAGGCATGGCTACACCTTC. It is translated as CASSPRHGYTF.

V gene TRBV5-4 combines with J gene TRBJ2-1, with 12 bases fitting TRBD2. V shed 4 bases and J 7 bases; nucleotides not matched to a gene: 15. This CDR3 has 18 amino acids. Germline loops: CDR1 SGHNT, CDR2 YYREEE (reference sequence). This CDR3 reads CASSLTLLAGGVGNEQFF. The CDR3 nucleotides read TGTGCCAGCAGCCTAACTCTTCTAGCGGGGGGGGTTGGAAATGAGCAGTTCTTC.

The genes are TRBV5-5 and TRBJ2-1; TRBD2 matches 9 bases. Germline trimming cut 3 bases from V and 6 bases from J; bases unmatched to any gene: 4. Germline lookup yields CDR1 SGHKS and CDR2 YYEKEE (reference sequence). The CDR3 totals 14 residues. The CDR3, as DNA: TGTGCCAGCAGCTGGAGCGGGGGGAGCAATGAGCAGTTCTTC. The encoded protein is CASSWSGGSNEQFF.

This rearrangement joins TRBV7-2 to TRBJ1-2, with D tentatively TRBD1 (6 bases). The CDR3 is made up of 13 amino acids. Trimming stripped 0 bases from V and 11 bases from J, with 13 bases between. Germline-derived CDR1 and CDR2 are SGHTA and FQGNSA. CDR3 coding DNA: TGTGCCAGCAGCTTAGCCCGGGACATGGGGTACACCTTC. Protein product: CASSLARDMGYTF.

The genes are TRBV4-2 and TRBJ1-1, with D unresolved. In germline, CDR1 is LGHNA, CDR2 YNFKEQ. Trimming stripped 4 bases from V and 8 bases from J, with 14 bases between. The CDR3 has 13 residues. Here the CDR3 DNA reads TGTGCCAGCAGCCCCCCTTACGGAGCCGAAGCTTTCTTT. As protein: CASSPPYGAEAFF.

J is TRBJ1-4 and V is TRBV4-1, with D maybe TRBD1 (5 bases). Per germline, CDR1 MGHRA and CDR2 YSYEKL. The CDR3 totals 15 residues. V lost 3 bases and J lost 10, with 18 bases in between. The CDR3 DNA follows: TGCGCCAGCAGCCAGCTACAGGAGGGACTGGGAAAACTGTTTTTT. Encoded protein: CASSQLQEGLGKLFF.

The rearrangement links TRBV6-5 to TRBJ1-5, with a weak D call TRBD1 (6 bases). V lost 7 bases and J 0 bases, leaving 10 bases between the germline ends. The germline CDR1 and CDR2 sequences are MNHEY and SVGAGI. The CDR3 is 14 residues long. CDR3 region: CASTQGGSNQPQHF. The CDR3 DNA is TGTGCCAGCACACAGGGTGGTAGCAATCAGCCCCAGCATTTT.

The CDR3 DNA reads TGTGCCAGCAGCAGCCTAGCGGGAGAGTACAATGAGCAGTTCTTC. It is translated as CASSSLAGEYNEQFF. The chain carries TRBV7-2 and TRBJ2-1; 10 nucleotides agree with TRBD2. CDR1 SGHTA and CDR2 FQGNSA come from the germline V gene. The CDR3 extends over 15 amino acids. V lost 5 bases, J lost 4 bases, and 5 bases stayed unmatched. Using reference TRBV7-2 and TRBJ2-1 for the parts outside the CDR3, the full variable domain is GAGVSQSPSNKVTEKGKDVELRCDPISGHTALYWYRQSLGQGLEFLIYFQGNSAPDKSGLPSDRFSAERTGGSVSTLTIQRTQQEDSAVYLCASSSLAGEYNEQFFGPGTRLTVL.

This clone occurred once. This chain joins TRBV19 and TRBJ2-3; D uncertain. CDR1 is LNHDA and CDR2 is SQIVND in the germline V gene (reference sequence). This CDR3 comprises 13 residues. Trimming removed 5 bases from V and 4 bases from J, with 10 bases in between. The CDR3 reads CASSGRVADTQYF. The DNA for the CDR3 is TGTGCCAGTAGTGGCCGGGTTGCAGATACGCAGTATTTT.

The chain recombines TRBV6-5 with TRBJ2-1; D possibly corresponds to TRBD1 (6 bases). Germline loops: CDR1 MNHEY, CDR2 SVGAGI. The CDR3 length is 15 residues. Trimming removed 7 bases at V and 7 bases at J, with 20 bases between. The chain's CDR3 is CASITTGQPRNEQFF. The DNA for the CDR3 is TGTGCCAGCATTACTACAGGACAGCCCAGGAATGAGCAGTTCTTC.

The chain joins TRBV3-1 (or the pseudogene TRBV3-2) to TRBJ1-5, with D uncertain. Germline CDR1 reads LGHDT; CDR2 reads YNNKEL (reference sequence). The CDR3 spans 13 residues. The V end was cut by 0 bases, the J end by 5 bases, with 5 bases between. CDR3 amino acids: CASSQDNYQPQHF. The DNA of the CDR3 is TGTGCCAGCAGCCAAGATAATTATCAGCCCCAGCATTTT.